This T cell receptor (beta chain) was sequenced in a study of T-cell reconstitution after alpha-beta-depleted transplantation in children. The CDR3 length is 14 residues. Trimming cost V 3 bases and J 4 bases, with 16 bases left between them. Per the germline V gene, CDR1 is DFQATT and CDR2 is SNEGSKA (reference sequence). A library of TCRbeta sequences, prepared with unique molecular identifiers, was generated. TCRdb called the PCR reads again in MiXCR, with one record for every CDR3 protein. The sample has about 980,000 distinct CDR3 sequences, about 29% seen once. Points from the study as a whole: At one year after transplant, newly produced T cells mostly accounted for T-cell counts and diversity. Two months or so post-transplant, alpha-beta T cells reportedly derived from several hundred expanded graft clones.

This clonotype was counted only a few times. Its antigen is as yet unknown. The sequence derives from a boy less than two years old who had a stem cell transplant for SCID, so the T cells may come from the graft donor. The sample was PBMCs, mostly from graft donor cells, taken 360 days after TCRalphabeta/CD19-depleted stem cell transplant. This sequence joins TRBV20-1 and TRBJ2-7; D unresolved. Here the CDR3 DNA reads TGCAGTGCTAGCGGCCGCCCGTTGGGATACGAGCAGTACTTC. Its protein product is CSASGRPLGYEQYF.